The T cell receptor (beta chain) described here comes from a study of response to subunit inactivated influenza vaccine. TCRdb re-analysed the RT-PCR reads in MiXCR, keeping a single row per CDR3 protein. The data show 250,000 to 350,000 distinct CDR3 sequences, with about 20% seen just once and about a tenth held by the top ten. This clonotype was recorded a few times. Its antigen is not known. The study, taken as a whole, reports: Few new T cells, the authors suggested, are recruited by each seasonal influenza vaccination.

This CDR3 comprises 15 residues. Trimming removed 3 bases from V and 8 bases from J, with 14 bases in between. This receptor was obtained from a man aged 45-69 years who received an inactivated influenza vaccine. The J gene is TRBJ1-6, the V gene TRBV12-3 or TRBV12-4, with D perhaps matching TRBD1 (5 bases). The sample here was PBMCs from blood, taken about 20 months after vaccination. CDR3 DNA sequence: TGTGCCAGCAGTTTTGCCGGGGCGGGAGATTCACCCCTCCACTTT. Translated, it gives CASSFAGAGDSPLHF.